This TCR beta chain was identified during a study of shared clonotypes between healthy human individuals (TCRdb year 2020). At the level of the whole study: The cohort comprised two women and three men aged 18 to 49 years. Different laboratories and diverse techniques were used to prepare libraries and sequence TCR repertoires, to increase sequencing depth and limit assay-specific biases. For each donor, CD4 naive and CD4 memory were each given three plates, CD8 naive was given two plates, and CD8 memory was given one plate. To estimate repertoire size and how much clonotypes are shared between individuals, the study performed deep sequencing of blood TCR repertoires from 4 to 6 healthy adults. Each donor's leukapheresis produced roughly between about 0.8 and 10 billion PBMCs. Beyond this particular receptor, the publication reports: Compared with non-shared clonotypes, clonotypes shared by all four sorted-subset donors had higher generation probabilities. Only blood was sampled, and tissue TCR repertoires likely differ from those in blood. Sharing across a few donors was observed for about 4.8% of naive CD4, over 3% of naive CD8, over 2% of memory CD4, and roughly 0.4% of memory CD8 clonotypes. Even with the large sequencing depth, rarefaction of the sorted-subset datasets indicated that sequencing was incomplete. Estimated clonotype richness was generally larger for naive than for memory subsets. Based on pairwise subsampling, the degree of clonotype sharing among donors was expected to be affected by sequencing depth. The genetic and exposure-history diversity represented was limited by the small number of donors.

A note on this clone: No antigen is known for it. No qualities accompany the bases; no much larger clone lies one base away.

Using the deep immunoSEQ assay, TCR CDR3 regions were amplified from genomic DNA by multiplex PCR. For each cell subset, the extracted genomic DNA was distributed evenly across all wells of several immunoSEQ 96-well plates, and each plate served as one replicate. For sorted subsets, around 0.2 ug of genomic DNA, equivalent to 30,000 or so T cell genomes, went into each replicate PCR. Purified libraries were measured with a Qubit 3.0 fluorometer, size-checked on a Bioanalyzer 2100, and measured again with the KAPA Library Quantification kit. Every immunoSEQ 96-well plate was sequenced on a separate single-read 150-cycle Illumina NextSeq 550 flow cell. Concerning the study's data processing: The immunoSEQ output contained only junctional sequences without quality scores, so filtering could not match that applied to full-length reads. To assign V/J genes and CDR3, sequences were annotated against IMGT germline references using PyIR, a Python wrapper for IgBLAST v1.9. Reads with weak V/J assignments (E-value above 1e-6), missing CDR3, stop codons, out-of-frame junctions, or ambiguous translated residues were removed. A V3J clonotype was defined by an identical inferred V gene, J gene, and CDR3 amino acid sequence. Percentage overlap between repertoires was computed as shared unique clonotypes divided by the size of the smaller repertoire. RTK rarefaction, the Chao1 estimator, and Recon v2.1 estimates of unobserved clonotypes were used to assess repertoire richness. OLGA was used to compute generation probabilities for all TCRbeta clonotypes that the gDNA method yielded from a handful of donors. Held by TCRdb, this immuneACCESS table contains in-frame sequences only and omits some clones. Under half of the omission traces to an unresolved V gene where checked; the cause of the rest is unknown. The V and J calls and the clone size are those of that table, but D and trimming were determined from the DNA. The sample includes roughly 2 million clones, with roughly 95% observed a single time. Together, the top ten hold roughly 0.13% of the sample.

Donors were healthy HIV-negative adults with no recently reported acute infections or vaccinations. Only Caucasian adults living in Nashville, Tennessee, USA were represented among the donors. CD4+ T cells were enriched through magnetic negative selection, after which naive cells were positively selected on CD45RA and the remaining negative fraction served as the memory subset. Blood was collected by leukapheresis, and PBMCs were isolated by Ficoll-Histopaque density gradient centrifugation and then cryopreserved in liquid nitrogen vapor phase. Analytical flow cytometry was used to check the purity and quantity of each magnetically sorted T cell population. From each sorted fraction, genomic DNA was isolated and quantified by UV absorbance on a Nanodrop 2000c. CDR1 is given as SGDLS and CDR2 as YYNGEE, both from the germline V gene. The CDR3 measures 15 amino acids from cysteine to phenylalanine. Only the CDR3 DNA is retained, 45 bases long and in frame from the first base. The V and J ends are trimmed by 0 bases and 3 bases, leaving 12 bases between them.

This sequence originates from a man between 18 and 29 years old in good health. The sequenced sample consisted of naive CD4+ T cells sorted from blood. Sample cell subset or site, as interpreted from the label and publication: CD45RA+ positively selected. The chain is assembled from TRBV9 and TRBJ1-1; no D gene is confidently identified. The CDR3 is CASSVDHRRDTEAFF. The DNA sequence is TGTGCCAGCAGCGTAGATCACCGGAGGGACACTGAAGCTTTCTTT. This CDR3, with the reference TRBV9 and TRBJ1-1 proteins standing in past its ends, gives the full variable domain DSGVTQTPKHLITATGQRVTLRCSPRSGDLSVYWYQQSLDQGLQFLIQYYNGEERAKGNILERFSAQQFPDLHSELNLSSLELGDSALYFCASSVDHRRDTEAFFGQGTRLTVV.